The source of this T cell receptor beta chain is a study of vaccination and CD4 T cells after COVID-19. About the research overall: Stimulation used overlapping spike peptides from SARS-CoV-2, HCoV-NL63, HCoV-OC43 and HCoV-229E.

Concerning this clonotype: Its matching antigen is unknown.

Once obtained from cultured CD4+ T cells, the DNA was sequenced using the Oncomine TCR Beta short-read assay. TCRdb re-analysed the PCR reads in MiXCR, keeping a single row per CDR3 protein. This sample carries 14,000 or so distinct CDR3 sequences, roughly 60% of them seen once, and the ten largest clones take around 14%. Treatment described: roughly nine-day PBMC culture with coronavirus spike peptide pools or control peptides (ViraFEST assay). Negative selection enriched CD4+ T cells from cultures at 10 days. The junction had 1 base not matched to a gene; V was cut back by 2 bases and J by 2 bases. The CDR3 is 15 residues long. From germline, CDR1 is SGHAT and CDR2 FQNNGV.

Sequenced: CD4+ T cells from blood, cultured in vitro. This TCR was sampled from a human donor who had recovered from COVID-19. The V call is TRBV11-2, the J call TRBJ1-2; TRBD1 matches at 11 bases. DNA of the CDR3: TGTGCCAGCAGCTTAAGGACAGGGGGCAACTATGGCTACACCTTC. This codes for CASSLRTGGNYGYTF.